The 5 T cell receptor beta chains below were found in one sample sequenced in a study of T cell responses to AZD1222 COVID-19 vaccine. Some clones are missing from TCRdb's copy, which holds only in-frame ones; the method was immunoSEQ multiplex PCR. Of roughly 80,000 clones in the sample, roughly nine tenths are singletons; the top ten hold 5% to 5.5%. This specimen was peripheral blood, taken on day 0 of AZD1222 vaccination. Receptor source: an adult in good health.

The V and J genes are TRBV23-1 and TRBJ2-7, with D uncertain. TRBV23-1 is classed as an ORF, of uncertain function. V dropped 1 base and J dropped 0 bases, with 13 bases sitting between them. This CDR3 region has 16 residues. CDR3 nucleotide sequence: TGCGCCAGCAGTCAATTAGCAGCGCGATTCTCCTACGAGCAGTACTTC. This sequence encodes CASSQLAARFSYEQYF.

The chain uses TRBV10-3 and TRBJ1-1; possible D gene TRBD1, 5 bases. With 0 bases removed from V and 1 base from J, the gap between germline ends came to 15 bases. Germline CDR1 ENHRY, CDR2 SYGVKD. The CDR3 sequence is 17 residues long. The CDR3 DNA reads TGTGCCATCAGTGAGTCCGAGACAGCCGGCAGGAACACTGAAGCTTTCTTT. Amino acid sequence: CAISESETAGRNTEAFF.

V is TRBV6-5 and J is TRBJ2-7; D is ambiguous. Germline CDR1 is MNHEY and CDR2 is SVGAGI. V dropped 4 bases and J dropped 3 bases, with 7 bases sitting between them. This CDR3 has 12 residues. The CDR3 sequence is CASSSDIYEQYF. CDR3 in DNA: TGTGCCAGCAGTTCGGATATCTACGAGCAGTACTTC.

The chain has TRBV10-3 and TRBJ2-7, with 8 bases lining up with TRBD2. V gave up 0 bases and J gave up 1 base; unmatched junction bases: 5. The CDR3 totals 16 residues. Germline-derived CDR1 and CDR2 are ENHRY and SYGVKD. CDR3 sequence: CAISESGERGSYEQYF. The CDR3 DNA follows: TGTGCCATCAGTGAGTCAGGGGAGCGGGGGTCCTACGAGCAGTACTTC.

V gene TRBV4-1 combines with J gene TRBJ2-7, with D unclear. Deletions cut 1 base from V and 4 bases from J, with 14 bases between. This CDR3 region has 15 residues. In germline, CDR1 is MGHRA, CDR2 YSYEKL. CDR3 nucleotides: TGCGCCAGCAGCCAAGTCGATACAAGACCATACGAGCAGTACTTC. This translates into CASSQVDTRPYEQYF.